The rows below give T cell receptor beta chains drawn from one sample of a study of T cell clones after liver transplantation. Using immunoSEQ multiplex PCR, the repertoire was profiled, and TCRdb retains in-frame clones only, with some absent. The sample carries around 51,000 clones, 70% to 90% recorded once. Sequencing was performed on CD8+ T cells from blood, taken 12 months after liver transplant. The receptors were gathered from a human patient who received a liver transplant. Some T cells may possibly be graft donor cells. Each CDR3 is given with its conserved first and last residue. Fields, in order: clone size, V gene, D gene, J gene, CDR3 DNA, CDR3 protein. D genes are given only for firm matches. Size tells how often a clone was seen (once, few, many) or the class of an expanded clone, and some rows leave it out.

few	TRBV4-2	.	TRBJ2-1	TGTGCCAGCAGCCAATTGGGTGTGGCGGATATCAGCTCCTACAATGAGCAGTTCTTC	CASSQLGVADISSYNEQFF
.	TRBV28	TRBD2	TRBJ2-7	TGTGCCAGCAGAGGATTAGCGGGCTCCTACGAGCAGTACTTC	CASRGLAGSYEQYF
.	TRBV4-3	.	TRBJ2-1	TGCGCCAGCAGCCAGGACCAGCCCAGTGAGCAGTTCTTC	CASSQDQPSEQFF
.	TRBV28	.	TRBJ1-2	TGTGCCAGCAGTCTGAAACAGGGACTTGGCTACACCTTC	CASSLKQGLGYTF
.	TRBV19	.	TRBJ1-2	TGTGCCAGTATAGGGTACAGACCTCAGGACACCCCCGACTATGGCTACACCTTC	CASIGYRPQDTPDYGYTF
.	TRBV27	.	TRBJ2-5	TGTGCCAGCAGTTTATCGCGGGTGGGGCCAGGGACCCAGTACTTC	CASSLSRVGPGTQYF
few	TRBV6-5	.	TRBJ2-7	TGTGCCAGCAGTTACGGAGGGGAGCAGTACTTC	CASSYGGEQYF
medium-sized	TRBV28	.	TRBJ2-3	TGTGCCAGCAGTTTTTTAGCGGGCACAGATACGCAGTATTTT	CASSFLAGTDTQYF
.	TRBV5-1	TRBD2	TRBJ2-2	TGCGCCAGCAGCCCCCGGGTAGCGGGAGGGCCCGGGGAGCTGTTTTTT	CASSPRVAGGPGELFF
once	TRBV2	.	TRBJ2-2	TGTGCCAGCAGTGTGGGGGCCTCCACCGGGGAGCTGTTTTTT	CASSVGASTGELFF
.	TRBV9	TRBD2	TRBJ2-7	TGTGCCAGCAGCGTGTCCGGGGGGAGCTACGAGCAGTACTTC	CASSVSGGSYEQYF
.	TRBV9	TRBD2	TRBJ2-2	TGTGCCAGCAGCTTTAGCGGGAGAAACACCGGGGAGCTGTTTTTT	CASSFSGRNTGELFF